This entry lists 19 T cell receptor beta chains sequenced from one sample in a study of cytomegalovirus exposure and HLA in healthy donors. PCR used 60 Vbeta primers and 13 Jbeta primers. Sequencing was performed with immunoSEQ multiplex PCR; in TCRdb, only in-frame clones are kept and a portion is missing. This table holds about 200,000 clones, 75% to 85% found once. Sequencing was carried out using PBMCs. Receptor source: a male donor in good health and CMV-seropositive.

The J gene is TRBJ2-3, the V gene TRBV19; D possibly corresponds to TRBD1 (6 bases). Trimming removed 3 bases from V and 2 bases from J, with 12 bases in between. The germline V gene encodes CDR1 LNHDA and CDR2 SQIVND (reference sequence). This CDR3 comprises 15 residues. CDR3 nucleotides: TGTGCCAGTAGTATCGGACAGATCCTCACAGATACGCAGTATTTT. Encoded protein: CASSIGQILTDTQYF.

The genes are TRBV10-2 and TRBJ1-2; tentatively, D is TRBD1 (6 bases). Per germline, CDR1 WSHSY and CDR2 SAAADI. CDR3 length equals 16 residues. V was shortened by 7 bases and J by 5 bases, with 23 bases between the two germline ends. The CDR3 loop reads CASMSPYGGSDYGYTF. In nucleotides, the CDR3 is TGCGCCAGCATGAGCCCTTATGGGGGCTCGGATTATGGCTACACCTTC.

The chain carries TRBV6-1 and TRBJ1-3; 8 bases match TRBD1. Germline assignment: CDR1 MNHNS and CDR2 SASEGT. CDR3 size: 14 residues. The trim removed 5 bases at V and 2 bases at J, leaving 2 bases unmatched. CDR3 nucleotides: TGTGCCAGCAGTAAGGACAGGGCTGGAAACACCATATATTTT. It codes for CASSKDRAGNTIYF.

The V gene is TRBV12-5, the J gene TRBJ2-1, with 11 bases fitting TRBD2. The CDR3 is 16 amino acids. CDR1 and CDR2 from the germline V gene are LGHNT and FRNRAP. Losses at the gene ends were 6 bases for V and 5 bases for J; bases not matched to a gene: 9. The CDR3 reads CASGWEGTSGNNEQFF. In DNA form, the CDR3 reads TGTGCTAGTGGCTGGGAAGGGACTAGCGGTAACAATGAGCAGTTCTTC.

In its sample, this clone was seen once. This chain links TRBV27 with TRBJ2-7; TRBD2 aligns across 7 bases. J lost 4 bases, V lost 2 bases, and 11 bases had no gene match. Germline V lookup: CDR1 MNHEY, CDR2 SMNVEV (reference sequence). The length of the CDR3 is 16 residues. CDR3 in DNA: TGTGCCAGCAGTTTAACCACTCTCACGCGGGGGTACGAGCAGTACTTC. Its translation is CASSLTTLTRGYEQYF.

The chain employs TRBV6-5 and TRBJ2-3; D is unresolved. CDR3 length equals 14 residues. V was clipped by 0 bases and J by 1 base, with 5 bases between them. Germline V gene sequence: CDR1 MNHEY, CDR2 SVGAGI. The CDR3 coding sequence is TGTGCCAGCAGTTACTCGCAGGGCACAGATACGCAGTATTTT. It specifies CASSYSQGTDTQYF.

The chain employs TRBV5-6 and TRBJ2-7, with D possibly being TRBD1 (6 bases). Per the germline V gene, CDR1 is SGHDT and CDR2 is YYEEEE. The V and J ends lost 4 bases and 3 bases respectively, with 14 bases between them. There are 14 residues in the CDR3. CDR3 sequence reads: CASSPRDTVYEQYF. For the CDR3, the DNA is TGTGCCAGCAGCCCCCGGGACACGGTCTACGAGCAGTACTTC.

This chain uses TRBV19 with TRBJ2-1; 7 nucleotides line up with TRBD1. The CDR3 is made up of 12 amino acids. V shed 5 bases, J shed 10 bases, and the junction held 5 bases outside the gene matches. CDR1 is LNHDA, CDR2 SQIVND, per germline (reference sequence). The CDR3 DNA reads TGTGCCAGTAGTCTGACAGGGAACGAGCAGTTCTTC. Translated: CASSLTGNEQFF.

The chain employs TRBV7-2 and TRBJ2-5; D gene unclear. The V and J ends lost 2 bases and 2 bases respectively, with 12 bases between them. CDR1 and CDR2 (germline): SGHTA, FQGNSA. This CDR3 has 15 amino acids. CDR3 in DNA: TGTGCCAGCAGCTTAACCCGAGGCTTTCAAGAGACCCAGTACTTC. It encodes CASSLTRGFQETQYF.

This clone was seen only once. The CDR3 loop reads CASSHRVNQPQHF. CDR3 coding DNA: TGCGCCAGCAGCCACAGGGTCAATCAGCCCCAGCATTTT. The chain uses TRBV4-1 and TRBJ1-5; a possible D gene is TRBD1 (5 bases). V was pared by 3 bases and J by 3 bases, with 6 bases between. The CDR3 is 13 residues long. Germline V lookup: CDR1 MGHRA, CDR2 YSYEKL.

This sequence joins TRBV9 and TRBJ2-3; weak D call: TRBD2 (6 bases). Germline V lookup: CDR1 SGDLS, CDR2 YYNGEE. The V gene lost 0 bases and the J gene lost 3 bases, with 11 bases spanning the gap. This CDR3 comprises 15 residues. The CDR3 reads CASSVDGGRTDTQYF. CDR3 bases: TGTGCCAGCAGCGTAGATGGAGGGAGGACAGATACGCAGTATTTT.

The chain couples TRBV5-4 to TRBJ2-5; D is undetermined. The CDR3 extends over 11 amino acids. V lost 4 bases to trimming and J lost 3 bases, with 4 bases between them. CDR1 and CDR2 (germline): SGHNT, YYREEE (reference sequence). CDR3 in amino acids: CASSLEETQYF. The CDR3 DNA is TGTGCCAGCAGCCTAGAAGAGACCCAGTACTTC.

This clone was observed a handful of times. Here the CDR3 DNA reads TGTGCCAGCCGCCCACAGACGAACACTGAAGCTTTCTTT. Its protein is CASRPQTNTEAFF. The V gene is TRBV6-5, the J gene TRBJ1-1; no reliable D call. Germline assignment: CDR1 MNHEY and CDR2 SVGAGI. CDR3 length: 13 amino acids. Deletions cut 8 bases from V and 1 base from J, with 11 bases between.

Here the CDR3 reads CASSLARASDEQYF. For the CDR3, the DNA is TGTGCCAGCAGCCTGGCCAGGGCCTCTGACGAGCAGTACTTC. The V gene is TRBV11-2, the J gene TRBJ2-7; maybe TRBD1 (5 bases). Trimming pared 5 bases from V and 5 bases from J, leaving 16 bases between. CDR3 length equals 14 residues. CDR1 and CDR2 from the germline V gene are SGHAT and FQNNGV.

V usage is TRBV7-2 and J usage is TRBJ2-7; weak D call: TRBD1 (6 bases). Germline CDR1 and CDR2: SGHTA and FQGNSA. This CDR3 has 16 amino acids. With 1 base removed from V and 0 bases from J, the gap between germline ends came to 13 bases. The CDR3 nucleotides read TGTGCCAGCAGCTTAGACCGGGACACGTACTCCTACGAGCAGTACTTC. The encoded protein is CASSLDRDTYSYEQYF.

The chain is built from TRBV19 and TRBJ2-3, with 7 positions matching TRBD1. With 3 bases clipped from V and 6 bases from J, the junction kept 6 bases outside the gene matches. This CDR3 contains 14 residues. Germline V lookup: CDR1 LNHDA, CDR2 SQIVND (reference sequence). CDR3 coding DNA: TGTGCCAGTAGTATGGTAGGGGGCGCGGATACGCAGTATTTT. It codes for CASSMVGGADTQYF.

The chain has TRBV7-8 and TRBJ2-2; TRBD2 matches at 9 bases. The CDR3 loop spans 18 amino acids. J gave up 3 bases and V 1 base, and 9 bases lay outside the gene matches. CDR1 and CDR2 (germline): SGHVS, FQNEAQ. CDR3 sequence: CASSLVAAGGTYTGELFF. CDR3 DNA sequence: TGTGCCAGCAGCTTAGTAGCAGCGGGAGGTACCTACACCGGGGAGCTGTTTTTT.

As to this clone: The junction departs from the called germline gene at one end, perhaps through a read error. This chain links TRBV15 with TRBJ1-4, with a weak D call TRBD1 (6 bases). This CDR3 has 16 residues. Germline CDR1 is LNHNV and CDR2 is YYDKDF (reference sequence). The CDR3 bases are TGTGTCACCAGCAGCCCCCTCCAGGGGAGGGGTGAAAAACTGTTTTTT. Its translation is CVTSSPLQGRGEKLFF.

The chain uses TRBV25-1 and TRBJ2-7, with 9 nucleotides matching TRBD2. Losses at the gene ends were 4 bases for V and 5 bases for J; bases not matched to a gene: 9. The V gene's germline CDR1 is MGHDK and CDR2 SYGVNS. This CDR3 contains 15 residues. For the CDR3, the DNA is TGTGCCAGCAGTGCAACCGGGACTAGCATCCACGAGCAGTACTTC. This sequence encodes CASSATGTSIHEQYF.